These 8 T cell receptor beta chains were all obtained from the same sample, sequenced in a study of OX40 agonist ivuxolimab in advanced cancers. Assay: immunoSEQ multiplex PCR; the TCRdb copy retains only in-frame clones and omits some. The sample yields some 65,000 clones, 89% seen once. The specimen was CD4+ or CD8+ T cells sorted from blood, collected in a trial of the OX40 agonist ivuxolimab. The receptors were gathered from an adult with an advanced solid tumor such as melanoma, head and neck, liver or kidney cancer.

V and J are TRBV11-2 and TRBJ2-5; D is unresolved. Trimming cost V 6 bases and J 5 bases, with 13 bases left between them. The CDR3 spans 13 residues. Germline assignment: CDR1 SGHAT and CDR2 FQNNGV. CDR3 sequence (DNA): TGTGCCAGCAGACGTTTAGGGCTGGAGACCCAGTACTTC. Translating it yields CASRRLGLETQYF.

The rearrangement uses TRBV5-5 and TRBJ2-7, with TRBD2 as a possible D gene (6 bases). Trimming cost V 4 bases and J 0 bases, with 11 bases left between them. The germline gives CDR1 SGHKS, CDR2 YYEKEE (reference sequence). This CDR3 comprises 14 residues. CDR3 in DNA: TGTGCCAGCAGCCGGGACTCGACCTCCTACGAGCAGTACTTC. It translates to CASSRDSTSYEQYF.

The chain couples TRBV28 to TRBJ1-5; possibly TRBD1 for D (6 bases). The CDR3 has 19 amino acids. Germline V gene data show CDR1 as MDHEN and CDR2 as SYDVKM. The germline V and J ends were trimmed by 9 bases and 0 bases, with 27 bases remaining between them. The DNA of the CDR3 is TGTGCCAGTAACCTTCCCTTGACAGGACCCCGACATAGCAATCAGCCCCAGCATTTT. Translated, it gives CASNLPLTGPRHSNQPQHF.

This chain uses TRBV28 with TRBJ2-7; maybe TRBD1 (6 bases). Trimming took 6 bases from V and 3 from J, leaving 12 bases between them. This CDR3 is 13 amino acids long. CDR1 and CDR2 from the germline V gene are MDHEN and SYDVKM. CDR3 sequence (DNA): TGTGCCAGCAGCCCAGGGGCGGGCTACGAGCAGTACTTC. The encoded protein is CASSPGAGYEQYF.

V gene TRBV4-2 combines with J gene TRBJ1-6; D is undetermined. Germline CDR1 is LGHNA and CDR2 is YNFKEQ. The germline V and J ends were trimmed by 1 base and 7 bases, with 11 bases remaining between them. There are 15 residues in the CDR3. In DNA form, the CDR3 reads TGTGCCAGCAGCCAAGTGGGTTCTGGAAATTCACCCCTCCACTTT. Its protein is CASSQVGSGNSPLHF.

J is TRBJ1-1 and V is TRBV5-4, with TRBD1 matching 8 bases. The CDR3 sequence is 13 residues long. Germline V gene lookup returns CDR1 SGHNT and CDR2 YYREEE (reference sequence). With 6 bases clipped from V and 4 bases from J, the junction kept 5 bases outside the gene matches. CDR3 DNA sequence: TGTGCCAGCACCATGACAGGGGCCACTGAAGCTTTCTTT. This translates into CASTMTGATEAFF. Complete variable domain (other parts from reference TRBV5-4 and TRBJ1-1): ETGVTQSPTHLIKTRGQQVTLRCSSQSGHNTVSWYQQALGQGPQFIFQYYREEENGRGNFPPRFSGLQFPNYSSELNVNALELDDSALYLCASTMTGATEAFFGQGTRLTVV.

The chain has TRBV4-2 and TRBJ1-5, with D unclear. Germline V gene lookup returns CDR1 LGHNA and CDR2 YNFKEQ. The germline V and J ends were trimmed by 0 bases and 0 bases, with 12 bases remaining between them. The CDR3 consists of 17 residues. DNA of the CDR3: TGTGCCAGCAGCCAAGATTTGGCAAGTTATAGCAATCAGCCCCAGCATTTT. Its translation: CASSQDLASYSNQPQHF.

The chain carries TRBV10-1 and TRBJ2-5, with TRBD2 as a possible D gene (6 bases). Germline CDR1 and CDR2: WNHNN and SYGVQD (reference sequence). The ends were cut back, 1 base at V and 5 bases at J, with 20 bases in the middle. The CDR3 has 17 residues. DNA of the CDR3: TGCGCCAGCAGTGAGTGCGCGGGGCTAGTTCATGGGGAGACCCAGTACTTC. Its translation: CASSECAGLVHGETQYF.